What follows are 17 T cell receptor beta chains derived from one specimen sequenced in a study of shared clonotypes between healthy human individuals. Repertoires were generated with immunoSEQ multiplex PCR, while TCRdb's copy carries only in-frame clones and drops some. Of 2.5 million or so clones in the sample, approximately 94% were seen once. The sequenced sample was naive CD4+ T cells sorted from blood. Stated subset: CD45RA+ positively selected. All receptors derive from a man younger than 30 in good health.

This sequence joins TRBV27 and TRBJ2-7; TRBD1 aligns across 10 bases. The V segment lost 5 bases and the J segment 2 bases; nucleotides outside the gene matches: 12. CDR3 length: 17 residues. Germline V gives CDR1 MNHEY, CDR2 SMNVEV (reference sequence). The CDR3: CASSPSKSGTGAYEQYF. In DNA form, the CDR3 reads TGTGCCAGCAGTCCGAGCAAATCCGGGACAGGGGCCTACGAGCAGTACTTC.

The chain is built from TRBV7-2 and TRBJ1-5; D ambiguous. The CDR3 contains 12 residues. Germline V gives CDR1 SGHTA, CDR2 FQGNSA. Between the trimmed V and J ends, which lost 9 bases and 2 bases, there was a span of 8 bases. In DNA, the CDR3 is TGTGCCAGTGCCCAGGGCAATCAGCCCCAGCATTTT. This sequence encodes CASAQGNQPQHF.

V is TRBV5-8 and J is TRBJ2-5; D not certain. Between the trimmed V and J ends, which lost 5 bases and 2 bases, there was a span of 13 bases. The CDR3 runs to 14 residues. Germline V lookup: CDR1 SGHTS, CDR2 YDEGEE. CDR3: CASSFGLGQETQYF. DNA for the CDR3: TGTGCCAGCAGTTTTGGATTAGGTCAAGAGACCCAGTACTTC.

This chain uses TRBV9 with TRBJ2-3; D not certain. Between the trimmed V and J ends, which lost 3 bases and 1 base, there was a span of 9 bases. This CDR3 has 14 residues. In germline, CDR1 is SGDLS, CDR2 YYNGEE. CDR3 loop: CASSAEWGTDTQYF. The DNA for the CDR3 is TGTGCCAGCAGCGCCGAGTGGGGCACAGATACGCAGTATTTT.

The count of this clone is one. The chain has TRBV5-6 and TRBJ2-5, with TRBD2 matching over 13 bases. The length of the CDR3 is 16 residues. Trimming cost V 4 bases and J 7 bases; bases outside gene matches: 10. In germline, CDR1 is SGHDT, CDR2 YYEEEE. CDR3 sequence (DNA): TGTGCCAGCAGCACAGGACTAGCGGGAGTCCCGGGGACCCAGTACTTC. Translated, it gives CASSTGLAGVPGTQYF.

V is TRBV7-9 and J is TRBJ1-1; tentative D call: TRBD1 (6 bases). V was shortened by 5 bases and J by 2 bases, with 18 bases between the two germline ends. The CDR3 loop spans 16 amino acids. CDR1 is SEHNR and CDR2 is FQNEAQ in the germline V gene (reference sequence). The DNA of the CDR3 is TGTGCCAGCAGCACGACAGGTAGCACTGCAAACACTGAAGCTTTCTTT. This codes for CASSTTGSTANTEAFF.

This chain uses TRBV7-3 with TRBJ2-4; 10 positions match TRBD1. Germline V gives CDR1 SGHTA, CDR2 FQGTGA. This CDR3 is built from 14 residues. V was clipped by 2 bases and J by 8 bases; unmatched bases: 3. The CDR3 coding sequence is TGTGCCAGCAGCTTAGAGGGACAGGGGTACATTCAGTACTTC. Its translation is CASSLEGQGYIQYF.

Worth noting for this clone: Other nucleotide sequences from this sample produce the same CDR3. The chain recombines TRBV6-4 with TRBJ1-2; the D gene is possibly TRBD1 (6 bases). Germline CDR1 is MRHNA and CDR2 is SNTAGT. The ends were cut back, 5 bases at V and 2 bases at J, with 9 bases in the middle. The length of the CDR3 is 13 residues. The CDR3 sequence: CASSRGGNYGYTF. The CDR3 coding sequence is TGTGCCAGCAGTAGGGGGGGCAACTATGGCTACACCTTC.

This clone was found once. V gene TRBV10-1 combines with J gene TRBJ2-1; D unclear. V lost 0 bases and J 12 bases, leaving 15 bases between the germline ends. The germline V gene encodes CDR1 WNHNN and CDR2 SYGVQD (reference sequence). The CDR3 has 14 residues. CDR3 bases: TGCGCCAGCAGTGAGTCGTGGACCCAACCTGGGCAGTTCTTC. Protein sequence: CASSESWTQPGQFF.

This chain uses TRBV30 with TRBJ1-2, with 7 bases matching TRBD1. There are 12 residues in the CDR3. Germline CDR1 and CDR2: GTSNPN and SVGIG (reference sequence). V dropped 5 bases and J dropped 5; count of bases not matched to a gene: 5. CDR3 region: CAWQGTAYGYTF. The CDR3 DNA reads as TGTGCCTGGCAGGGGACAGCATATGGCTACACCTTC.

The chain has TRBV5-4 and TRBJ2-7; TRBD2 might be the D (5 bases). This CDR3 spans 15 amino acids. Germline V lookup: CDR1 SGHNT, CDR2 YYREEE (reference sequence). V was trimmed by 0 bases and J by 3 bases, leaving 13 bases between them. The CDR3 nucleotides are TGTGCCAGCAGCTTGGCCCCAGCGGTTGGCTACGAGCAGTACTTC. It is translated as CASSLAPAVGYEQYF.

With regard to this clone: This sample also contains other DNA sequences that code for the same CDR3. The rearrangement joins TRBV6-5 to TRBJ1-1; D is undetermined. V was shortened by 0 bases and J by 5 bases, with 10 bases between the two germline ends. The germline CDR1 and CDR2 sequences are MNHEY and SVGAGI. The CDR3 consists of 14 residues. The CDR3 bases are TGTGCCAGCAGTTACTCGCGAGGAGGTACTGAAGCTTTCTTT. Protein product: CASSYSRGGTEAFF.

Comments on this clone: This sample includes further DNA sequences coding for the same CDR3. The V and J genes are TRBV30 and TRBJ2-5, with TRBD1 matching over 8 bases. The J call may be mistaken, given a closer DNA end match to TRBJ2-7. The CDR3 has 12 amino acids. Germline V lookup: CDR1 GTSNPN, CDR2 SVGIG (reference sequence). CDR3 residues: CAWGQGTYEQYF. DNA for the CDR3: TGTGCCTGGGGACAGGGAACCTACGAGCAGTACTTC.

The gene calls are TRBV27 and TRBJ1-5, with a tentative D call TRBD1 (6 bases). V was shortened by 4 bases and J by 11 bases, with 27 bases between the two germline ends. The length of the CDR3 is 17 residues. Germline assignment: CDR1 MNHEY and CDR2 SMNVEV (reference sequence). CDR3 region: CASSSLLEAGALRAQHF. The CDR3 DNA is TGTGCCAGCAGTTCCCTACTAGAAGCGGGGGCCCTAAGGGCCCAGCATTTT.

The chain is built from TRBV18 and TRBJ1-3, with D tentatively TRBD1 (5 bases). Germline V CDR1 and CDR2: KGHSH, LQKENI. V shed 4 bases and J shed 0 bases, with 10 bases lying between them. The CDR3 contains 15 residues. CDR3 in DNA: TGTGCCAGCTCACTAGGGGATTCCTCTGGAAACACCATATATTTT. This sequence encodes CASSLGDSSGNTIYF.

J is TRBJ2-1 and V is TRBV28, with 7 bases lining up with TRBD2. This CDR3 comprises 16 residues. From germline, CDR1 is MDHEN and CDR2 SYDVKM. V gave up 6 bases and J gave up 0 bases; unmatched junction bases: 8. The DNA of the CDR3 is TGTGCCAGCAGCCGCGGGGGTTCGAGCTCCTACAATGAGCAGTTCTTC. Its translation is CASSRGGSSSYNEQFF.

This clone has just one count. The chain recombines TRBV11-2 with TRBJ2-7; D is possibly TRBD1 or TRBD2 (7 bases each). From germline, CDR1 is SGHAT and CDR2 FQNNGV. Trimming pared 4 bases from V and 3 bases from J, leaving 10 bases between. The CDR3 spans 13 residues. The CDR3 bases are TGTGCCAGCAGCTCCAGGGGGGGCTACGAGCAGTACTTC. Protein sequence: CASSSRGGYEQYF.